Detailed here is one T cell receptor (beta chain). Its antigen target is currently unknown. Base qualities are not provided; no much larger clone lies one nucleotide away. The entry originates in a study of blood T cell repertoires in COVID-19 (dated by TCRdb to about 2020). Looking at the study overall: Samples covering the acute and convalescent phases of COVID-19 were provided by collaborators in the United States, Italy and Spain. Where HLA class I and class II types were available, the types were taken from metadata supplied by the sample provider, not from assay-based typing. The repertoires were released in a freely available public database intended as a resource for research on the immune response to SARS-CoV-2. A de-identified subject ID, COVID-19 status, age in years and sex were almost always included in the sample metadata. Subjects who had been exposed to COVID-19, were actively infected with it, or had recovered from it provided the deeply sampled blood TCRbeta repertoires that made up the dataset. The samples were drawn from two sources: the first 160 participants of the ongoing ImmuneRACE study, and fewer than 1,500 subjects contributed by 6 global collaborators. The material from the prospective study consisted of cDNA or gDNA derived from T cells, B-cell-depleted T cells, or PBMCs. What the authors observed across the whole study: The quantity of clinical and demographic metadata differed by source and by participant and was supplied without curation.

One collaborating source in Seattle enrolled patients while the patients were actively infected and followed the patients over time throughout the course of disease. Collaborating institutions collected whole blood in K2EDTA tubes following their own protocols. For TCRbeta analysis, collaborators shipped samples in one of three forms: frozen whole blood, isolated PBMCs, or DNA extracted from either of those sample types. TCRbeta CDR3 regions were amplified from genomic DNA using the immunoSEQ Assay, a bias-controlled multiplex PCR. The study's own analysis went as follows. Within the assay, amplification of reference gene primers was used to estimate how many nucleated cells each sample contained. To quantify the absolute abundance of each unique TCRbeta CDR3 rearrangement, sequence reads were collapsed and filtered. For each sample, productive Simpson clonality was calculated by taking the square root of Simpson's diversity index across productive rearrangements. The immuneACCESS repertoire file appears here via TCRdb, limited to in-frame rearrangements. These files lack a portion of the clones; in checked studies, under half of the deficit traces to unresolved V genes, and the cause of the others is not known. The V and J calls and clone size come from that table; D and trimming were worked out from the DNA. The sample records roughly 87,000 clones, roughly 88% of which are singletons. The top ten clonotypes cover 2.5% to 3.5% of the sample.

CDR1 and CDR2, per the germline V gene, are MNHNS and SASEGT. Deletion took 1 base off V and 6 bases off J, with a span of 13 bases between the germline ends. The CDR3 runs 14 amino acids, cysteine and phenylalanine included. The entry retains the CDR3 DNA only, 42 bases that are in frame from base 1. This chain joins TRBV6-1 to TRBJ2-7, with TRBD1 tentatively as D gene (5 bases match). Sequencing used peripheral blood. This TCR came from a woman over 75 with COVID-19, enrolled during active disease. The nucleotides read TGTGCCAGCAGTGAAGTGGCAGGGCTTGGCGAGCAGTACTTC. Its translation reads: CASSEVAGLGEQYF.